The 30 T cell receptor beta chains below all came from one sample that was sequenced in a study of neurological immune-mediated disorders. TCRdb independently ran MiXCR on the 5' RACE reads; one entry per CDR3 protein. The sample consists of 80,000 to 100,000 distinct CDR3 sequences, around 3.5% of them appearing once. The sequenced material came from PBMCs. The receptors here all came from a woman aged 45-60 years with multiple sclerosis.

This clonotype has at least ten counts. This rearrangement joins TRBV6-5 to TRBJ2-1; maybe TRBD2 (5 bases). This CDR3 comprises 15 residues. Germline loops: CDR1 MNHEY, CDR2 SVGAGI. Trimming cost V 3 bases and J 4 bases, with 13 bases left between them. In DNA, the CDR3 is TGTGCCAGCAGTTATGAGGGTTCTCGATACAATGAGCAGTTCTTC. Residues: CASSYEGSRYNEQFF.

This clonotype came up many times. The chain links TRBV9 to TRBJ2-1, with D perhaps TRBD1 or TRBD2 (5 bases each). V was clipped by 0 bases and J by 4 bases, with 11 bases between them. This CDR3 spans 15 amino acids. Germline V gives CDR1 SGDLS, CDR2 YYNGEE. The CDR3 DNA sequence: TGTGCCAGCAGCGTAGAGGGGACGCCGTACAATGAGCAGTTCTTC. Protein: CASSVEGTPYNEQFF.

This clonotype occurred many times. This chain joins TRBV3-1 and TRBJ2-7; perhaps D is TRBD1 or TRBD2 (5 bases each). The V and J ends lost 1 base and 0 bases respectively, with 13 bases between them. Per germline, CDR1 LGHDT and CDR2 YNNKEL (reference sequence). The CDR3 consists of 16 residues. CDR3 loop: CASSQVGQGPSYEQYF. CDR3 nucleotide sequence: TGTGCCAGCAGCCAAGTGGGGCAGGGACCCTCCTACGAGCAGTACTTC.

There are a few counts of this clonotype. This sequence joins TRBV5-1 and TRBJ2-7; D uncertain. This CDR3 is built from 12 residues. Germline CDR1 and CDR2: SGHRS and YFSETQ. Trimming removed 8 bases at V and 2 bases at J, with 11 bases between. For the CDR3, the DNA is TGCGCCAGAGGGTTTCTCCCCTACGAGCAGTACTTC. It yields the protein CARGFLPYEQYF. The complete variable domain, with remaining parts taken from reference TRBV5-1 and TRBJ2-7, reads KAGVTQTPRYLIKTRGQQVTLSCSPISGHRSVSWYQQTPGQGLQFLFEYFSETQRNKGNFPGRFSGRQFSNSRSEMNVSTLELGDSALYLCARGFLPYEQYFGPGTRLTVT.

This clonotype was counted many times. The chain uses TRBV29-1 and TRBJ1-1; D is possibly TRBD1 (5 bases). This CDR3 contains 13 residues. V lost 4 bases and J lost 5, with 14 bases in between. Germline V gene lookup returns CDR1 SQVTM and CDR2 ANQGSEA. CDR3 amino acids: CSVVEGEGTEAFF. The CDR3 DNA reads TGCAGCGTTGTTGAGGGCGAGGGGACTGAAGCTTTCTTT.

The sample holds many counts of this clonotype. The rearrangement joins TRBV20-1 to TRBJ1-5; D remains unclear. V lost 1 base to trimming and J lost 0 bases, with 16 bases between them. The CDR3 totals 17 residues. CDR1 and CDR2 from the germline V gene are DFQATT and SNEGSKA (reference sequence). In DNA form, the CDR3 reads TGCAGTGCTAGAGGAGGATTTGGGCTTTATAGCAATCAGCCCCAGCATTTT. Encoded protein: CSARGGFGLYSNQPQHF.

This clonotype came up many times. The rearrangement uses TRBV6-5 and TRBJ2-4; tentative D call: TRBD1 (5 bases). Germline CDR1 and CDR2: MNHEY and SVGAGI. The ends were cut back, 7 bases at V and 8 bases at J, with 12 bases in the middle. This CDR3 comprises 12 residues. Here the CDR3 DNA reads TGTGCCAGCACAGGGTCTGGGGACATTCAGTACTTC. It translates to CASTGSGDIQYF.

In its sample, this clonotype was seen many times. The genes are TRBV6-5 and TRBJ1-2, with 10 bases matching TRBD1. The CDR3 is 14 residues long. Germline CDR1 reads MNHEY; CDR2 reads SVGAGI. Trimming cost V 5 bases and J 8 bases; bases outside gene matches: 8. CDR3 loop: CASSPLGTGVGYTF. CDR3 sequence (DNA): TGTGCCAGCAGTCCTTTGGGGACAGGGGTCGGCTACACCTTC.

This clonotype was observed many times. The rearrangement joins TRBV18 to TRBJ1-1; a weak D match, TRBD1 (6 bases). CDR3 length equals 14 residues. V was clipped by 5 bases and J by 4 bases, with 14 bases between them. Germline V gives CDR1 KGHSH, CDR2 LQKENI. CDR3: CASSGDRIRTEAFF. In nucleotides, the CDR3 is TGTGCCAGCTCAGGAGACAGGATTCGCACTGAAGCTTTCTTT.

This clonotype was observed many times. The genes are TRBV6-1 and TRBJ2-3; D gene unclear. Germline CDR1 is MNHNS and CDR2 is SASEGT. The CDR3 runs 14 residues. V was trimmed by 3 bases and J by 5 bases, leaving 12 bases between them. The DNA for the CDR3 is TGTGCCAGCAGTGAGAACCGCCCGGTAGATACGCAGTATTTT. This gives the protein CASSENRPVDTQYF.

There are a few counts of this clonotype. A clone one base away is much larger, so this may be a read error. V and J are TRBV20-1 and TRBJ1-5; the match to TRBD1 covers 7 bases. The V and J ends lost 2 bases and 0 bases, in that order; junction bases with no gene match: 4. CDR1 and CDR2 (germline): DFQATT, SNEGSKA (reference sequence). This CDR3 is 15 amino acids long. The CDR3 here is CSARQDRASNQPQHF. Here the CDR3 DNA reads TGCAGTGCTAGACAAGACAGGGCTAGCAATCAGCCCCAGCATTTT.

Many counts were recorded for this clonotype. The V gene is TRBV5-1, the J gene TRBJ2-2; 9 nucleotides line up with TRBD2. The CDR3 extends over 16 amino acids. Germline assignment: CDR1 SGHRS and CDR2 YFSETQ. V lost 0 bases to trimming and J lost 1 base; unmatched junction nucleotides: 1. The CDR3 nucleotides read TGCGCCAGCAGCTTGGCGACTAGCGGGAACACCGGGGAGCTGTTTTTT. Translated: CASSLATSGNTGELFF.

Ten or more counts support this clonotype. The V and J genes are TRBV6-2 or TRBV6-3 and TRBJ2-5; 13 bases fit TRBD2. Unmatched junction bases numbered 5, after V lost 5 bases and J lost 5 bases. CDR3 length: 15 amino acids. Germline V gene sequence: CDR1 MNHEY, CDR2 SVGEGT. CDR3 protein: CASSETSGGAETQYF. CDR3 DNA sequence: TGTGCCAGCAGTGAAACTAGCGGGGGGGCCGAGACCCAGTACTTC.

This clonotype was found many times. The chain recombines TRBV5-5 with TRBJ1-1; D not certain. V was pared by 6 bases and J by 0 bases, with 21 bases between. The CDR3 contains 17 residues. From germline, CDR1 is SGHKS and CDR2 YYEKEE (reference sequence). The CDR3 reads CASIFDPTGSVNTEAFF. CDR3 nucleotide sequence: TGTGCCAGCATTTTCGACCCAACGGGTAGCGTGAACACTGAAGCTTTCTTT. The full variable domain, rest sourced from reference TRBV5-5 and TRBJ1-1, is DAGVTQSPTHLIKTRGQQVTLRCSPISGHKSVSWYQQVLGQGPQFIFQYYEKEERGRGNFPDRFSARQFPNYSSELNVNALLLGDSALYLCASIFDPTGSVNTEAFFGQGTRLTVV.

This clonotype was found many times. The CDR3 coding sequence is TGCGCCAGCAGCCGGGCCCTGAACACTGAAGCTTTCTTT. It encodes CASSRALNTEAFF. This chain links TRBV5-1 with TRBJ1-1; D uncertain. Germline V gene sequence: CDR1 SGHRS, CDR2 YFSETQ. V was shortened by 4 bases and J by 0 bases, with 7 bases between the two germline ends. The CDR3 covers 13 residues.

This clonotype was detected many times. The V call is TRBV7-6, the J call TRBJ2-7, with a tentative D call TRBD1 (5 bases). The V gene lost 1 base and the J gene lost 2 bases, with 12 bases spanning the gap. Germline V CDR1 and CDR2: SGHVS, FNYEAQ. The CDR3 runs 15 residues. Here the CDR3 reads CASSLDETDPYEQYF. In DNA form, the CDR3 reads TGTGCCAGCAGCTTAGATGAGACAGACCCCTACGAGCAGTACTTC.

This clonotype was seen ten or more times. V and J are TRBV20-1 and TRBJ2-7; no clear D. CDR1 and CDR2 from the germline V gene are DFQATT and SNEGSKA (reference sequence). The CDR3 runs to 12 residues. V was pared by 6 bases and J by 0 bases, with 9 bases between. The CDR3, as DNA: TGCAGTGCCCCGACCGTCTCCTACGAGCAGTACTTC. Protein: CSAPTVSYEQYF.

This clonotype occurred many times. The J gene is TRBJ2-3, the V gene TRBV6-6; 8 bases agree with TRBD2. The V and J ends lost 6 bases and 4 bases, in that order; junction bases with no gene match: 9. CDR3 size: 15 residues. The V gene's germline CDR1 is MNHNY and CDR2 SVGAGI (reference sequence). CDR3 amino acids: CASRGTRGAADTQYF. CDR3 nucleotides: TGTGCCAGCAGGGGGACGCGGGGGGCTGCAGATACGCAGTATTTT.

This clonotype was detected ten times or more. V and J are TRBV6-5 and TRBJ2-1; 10 nucleotides align to TRBD2. Unmatched junction bases numbered 10, after V lost 2 bases and J lost 3 bases. Germline V lookup: CDR1 MNHEY, CDR2 SVGAGI. This CDR3 has 18 amino acids. In DNA, the CDR3 is TGTGCCAGCAGTTACGCCAGCGGGGGGGCCGGTATCTACAATGAGCAGTTCTTC. It yields the protein CASSYASGGAGIYNEQFF.

This clonotype has ten or more counts. This CDR3 reads CASRNQGRRAAYEQYF. For the CDR3, the DNA is TGTGCCAGCAGAAACCAGGGGCGCCGGGCGGCCTACGAGCAGTACTTC. V and J are TRBV27 and TRBJ2-7, with D tentatively TRBD1 (6 bases). CDR3 size: 16 residues. Germline loops: CDR1 MNHEY, CDR2 SMNVEV (reference sequence). Trimming pared 6 bases from V and 2 bases from J, leaving 20 bases between.

This clonotype was recorded at least ten times. V is TRBV7-9 and J is TRBJ1-1; D is perhaps TRBD1 (5 bases). This CDR3 is 12 amino acids long. CDR1 SEHNR and CDR2 FQNEAQ come from the germline V gene (reference sequence). With 8 bases removed from V and 1 base from J, the gap between germline ends came to 8 bases. The CDR3: CASDGGNTEAFF. CDR3 nucleotide sequence: TGTGCCAGCGATGGGGGGAACACTGAAGCTTTCTTT.

This clonotype was seen many times. The chain has TRBV12-3 or TRBV12-4 and TRBJ1-2; D unclear. The CDR3 totals 15 residues. V lost 8 bases, J lost 4 bases, and 20 bases lay in between. CDR3 nucleotide sequence: TGTGCCAGCCTCTCCCCCAGCTTAGGTCTCTATGGCTACACCTTC. Translating gives CASLSPSLGLYGYTF.

This clonotype was counted ten times or more. The rearrangement uses TRBV12-3 or TRBV12-4 and TRBJ1-2; 9 bases are shared with TRBD1. V shed 5 bases and J 2 bases; nucleotides not matched to a gene: 6. This CDR3 spans 15 amino acids. CDR3 sequence reads: CASSLPGTGNYGYTF. DNA for the CDR3: TGTGCCAGCAGTCTCCCCGGGACAGGGAACTATGGCTACACCTTC.

This clonotype was seen ten or more times. The chain joins TRBV7-2 to TRBJ2-7; 9 nucleotides align to TRBD1. CDR1 is SGHTA, CDR2 FQGNSA, per germline. With V trimmed by 3 bases and J by 2 bases, 5 bases remained unmatched. CDR3 length equals 15 residues. CDR3 in amino acids: CASSFRDRAPYEQYF. CDR3 coding DNA: TGTGCCAGCAGCTTCCGGGACAGGGCGCCCTACGAGCAGTACTTC. Based on the CDR3 plus reference TRBV7-2 and TRBJ2-7, the full variable domain is GAGVSQSPSNKVTEKGKDVELRCDPISGHTALYWYRQSLGQGLEFLIYFQGNSAPDKSGLPSDRFSAERTGGSVSTLTIQRTQQEDSAVYLCASSFRDRAPYEQYFGPGTRLTVT.

This clonotype was seen at least ten times. The chain recombines TRBV28 with TRBJ1-1; D is uncertain. From germline, CDR1 is MDHEN and CDR2 SYDVKM. Trimming removed 1 base from V and 4 bases from J, with 4 bases in between. The CDR3 covers 12 residues. The CDR3 reads CASSLSGTEAFF. The DNA for the CDR3 is TGTGCCAGCAGTTTATCCGGCACTGAAGCTTTCTTT.

This clonotype was found many times. The V gene is TRBV20-1, the J gene TRBJ2-1, with 8 bases fitting TRBD2. The CDR3 runs to 11 residues. V lost 5 bases, J lost 8 bases, and 2 bases stayed unmatched. Germline CDR1 is DFQATT and CDR2 is SNEGSKA (reference sequence). DNA of the CDR3: TGCAGTGCTGGGACTAGTCATGAGCAGTTCTTC. Translation: CSAGTSHEQFF.

This clonotype was seen ten or more times. The V gene is TRBV5-1, the J gene TRBJ1-1; 9 positions match TRBD1. The V gene's germline CDR1 is SGHRS and CDR2 YFSETQ. The length of the CDR3 is 15 residues. Trimming took 4 bases from V and 1 from J; bases not matched to a gene: 5. The CDR3 DNA sequence: TGCGCCAGCAGCCTATGGGGACAGGGGAACACTGAAGCTTTCTTT. Translated, it gives CASSLWGQGNTEAFF.

This clonotype showed up many times. The chain links TRBV20-1 to TRBJ1-2; 9 bases fit TRBD1. V lost 6 bases, J lost 4 bases, and 6 bases stayed unmatched. Germline CDR1 DFQATT, CDR2 SNEGSKA (reference sequence). The CDR3 has 13 residues. This CDR3 is CSAIDRGSYGYTF. The CDR3 DNA follows: TGCAGTGCGATAGACAGGGGGTCCTATGGCTACACCTTC.

This clonotype was recorded many times. This chain joins TRBV5-6 and TRBJ1-2; TRBD1 agrees at 8 bases. The germline gives CDR1 SGHDT, CDR2 YYEEEE. The CDR3 is made up of 13 amino acids. V dropped 5 bases and J dropped 4; count of bases not matched to a gene: 4. The chain's CDR3 is CASSMQGAYGYTF. CDR3 nucleotide sequence: TGTGCCAGCAGTATGCAGGGGGCCTATGGCTACACCTTC.

This clonotype was detected many times. The V gene is TRBV5-1, the J gene TRBJ1-1, with 7 positions matching TRBD1. Germline V lookup: CDR1 SGHRS, CDR2 YFSETQ. Trimming took 0 bases from V and 3 from J; bases not matched to a gene: 5. The CDR3 runs to 15 residues. The CDR3 region is CASSLVYRGHTEAFF. CDR3 coding DNA: TGCGCCAGCAGCTTGGTTTACAGGGGACACACTGAAGCTTTCTTT. Together with reference TRBV5-1 and TRBJ1-1, the CDR3 gives the full variable domain: KAGVTQTPRYLIKTRGQQVTLSCSPISGHRSVSWYQQTPGQGLQFLFEYFSETQRNKGNFPGRFSGRQFSNSRSEMNVSTLELGDSALYLCASSLVYRGHTEAFFGQGTRLTVV.